Sequencing of this T cell receptor beta chain was carried out in a study of blood T cell repertoires in COVID-19. Trimming took 4 bases from V and 7 from J, leaving 14 bases between them. Germline loops: CDR1 LGHDT, CDR2 YNNKEL (reference sequence). This CDR3 comprises 13 residues. The data were produced by immunoSEQ multiplex PCR, yet TCRdb's version contains in-frame clones alone and is incomplete. The sample has under 80,000 clones, roughly 91% seen once; the top ten hold approximately 13%. This chain links TRBV3-1 (or the pseudogene TRBV3-2) with TRBJ2-7; D might be TRBD2 (6 bases). Material: peripheral blood. This TCR was sampled from a man between 65 and 85 years old with active or convalescent COVID-19. CDR3 amino acids: CASSPTRDFEQYF. As DNA, the CDR3 is TGTGCCAGCAGCCCCACCCGGGACTTTGAGCAGTACTTC.